The 13 T cell receptor beta chains reported below all come from one sample, sequenced in a study of blood T cell repertoires in COVID-19. Here immunoSEQ multiplex PCR was the method, and the copy in TCRdb shows in-frame clones only, minus some. The sample carries around 190,000 clones, over 80% recorded once. Material for sequencing was PBMCs or T cells enriched from blood (not recorded which). These receptors originate from a man between 18 and 35 years old with acute COVID-19.

The gene calls are TRBV28 and TRBJ1-5, with D possibly matching TRBD1 (5 bases). V was shortened by 10 bases and J by 1 base, with 14 bases between the two germline ends. This CDR3 has 14 amino acids. The germline CDR1 and CDR2 sequences are MDHEN and SYDVKM. CDR3 residues: CATEPQGSNQPQHF. The CDR3 nucleotides read TGTGCCACCGAGCCCCAGGGAAGCAATCAGCCCCAGCATTTT.

This clone came up once. V gene TRBV4-1 combines with J gene TRBJ2-1, with 7 bases that match TRBD2. The CDR3 is 12 amino acids. Germline assignment: CDR1 MGHRA and CDR2 YSYEKL. V shed 3 bases and J 10 bases; nucleotides not matched to a gene: 3. CDR3 protein: CASSQMGGEQFF. In DNA, the CDR3 is TGCGCCAGCAGCCAGATGGGAGGGGAGCAGTTCTTC.

The chain has TRBV4-1 and TRBJ2-2, with 9 bases matching TRBD1. This CDR3 has 16 amino acids. Trimming removed 2 bases from V and 1 base from J; junction bases left unmatched: 2. CDR1 is MGHRA, CDR2 YSYEKL, per germline. The DNA of the CDR3 is TGCGCCAGCAGCCAACGACAGGGGGTGAACACCGGGGAGCTGTTTTTT. Translation: CASSQRQGVNTGELFF.

This clone came up a few times. The chain links TRBV11-2 to TRBJ2-5; 7 bases agree with TRBD2. CDR1 is SGHAT, CDR2 FQNNGV, per germline. The J segment lost 1 base and the V segment lost 5 bases, leaving 4 bases of the junction unmatched. The CDR3 is made up of 14 amino acids. Here the CDR3 DNA reads TGTGCCAGCAGCCCCTGGACTAGCCAAGAGACCCAGTACTTC. Its protein is CASSPWTSQETQYF.

The J gene is TRBJ2-3, the V gene TRBV7-2; 9 nucleotides match TRBD2. The CDR3 consists of 16 residues. Losses at the gene ends were 5 bases for V and 1 base for J; bases not matched to a gene: 7. CDR1 and CDR2 from the germline V gene are SGHTA and FQGNSA. The CDR3 region is CASSLGLAHRTDTQYF. The CDR3 DNA sequence: TGTGCCAGCAGCCTGGGACTAGCACATCGCACAGATACGCAGTATTTT.

This clone was counted a few times. The rearrangement joins TRBV4-3 to TRBJ2-7, with 7 bases fitting TRBD2. Germline CDR1 LGHNA, CDR2 YSLEER. The junction had 5 bases not matched to a gene; V was cut back by 1 base and J by 2 bases. The CDR3 runs 15 residues. The CDR3, as DNA: TGCGCCAGCAGCCAAGGGGCTAGCGGAGCCTACGAGCAGTACTTC. As protein: CASSQGASGAYEQYF.

The chain joins TRBV3-1 (or the pseudogene TRBV3-2) to TRBJ1-2; D gene unclear. Germline V gives CDR1 LGHDT, CDR2 YNNKEL (reference sequence). Trimming removed 6 bases at V and 5 bases at J, with 10 bases between. This CDR3 has 12 residues. The CDR3 region has the DNA TGTGCCAGCAGTCAAACGGGGTATGGCTACACCTTC. Residues: CASSQTGYGYTF.

The chain links TRBV7-9 to TRBJ1-2; D is ambiguous. Germline assignment: CDR1 SEHNR and CDR2 FQNEAQ (reference sequence). This CDR3 contains 13 residues. Trimming took off 9 bases at V and 5 bases at J, with 16 bases between the two ends. The DNA for the CDR3 is TGTGCCAGTTTTACAGATCCTGGGTATGGCTACACCTTC. It codes for CASFTDPGYGYTF.

The rearrangement uses TRBV5-5 and TRBJ2-7; D is uncertain. Looked up from germline, CDR1 is SGHKS and CDR2 is YYEKEE (reference sequence). Trimming stripped 2 bases from V and 0 bases from J, with 6 bases between. The CDR3 has 13 residues. This chain's CDR3 is CASSFRSSYEQYF. In DNA form, the CDR3 reads TGTGCCAGCAGCTTTAGGAGCTCCTACGAGCAGTACTTC.

The chain employs TRBV19 and TRBJ2-3; D is possibly TRBD2 (5 bases). Germline assignment: CDR1 LNHDA and CDR2 SQIVND (reference sequence). The CDR3 extends over 13 amino acids. V lost 8 bases to trimming and J lost 0 bases, with 9 bases between them. The DNA for the CDR3 is TGTGCCAGTGGAGGCGGGAGCACAGATACGCAGTATTTT. It specifies CASGGGSTDTQYF.

The rearrangement uses TRBV5-1 and TRBJ2-1, with 12 bases aligning to TRBD2. Trimming at V came to 4 bases and at J to 10 bases, leaving 12 bases not matched to a gene. CDR3 length: 16 amino acids. From germline, CDR1 is SGHRS and CDR2 YFSETQ. CDR3 protein: CASSLDLAGGIGEQFF. CDR3 DNA sequence: TGCGCCAGCAGCCTCGACCTAGCGGGAGGGATTGGGGAGCAGTTCTTC.

The chain carries TRBV3-1 (or the pseudogene TRBV3-2) and TRBJ2-5; TRBD2 aligns across 12 bases. The CDR3 extends over 17 amino acids. V was pared by 0 bases and J by 4 bases, with 6 bases of the junction left unmatched. CDR1 is LGHDT, CDR2 YNNKEL, per germline (reference sequence). The CDR3 is CASSQDTLAGGPETQYF. The CDR3 nucleotides are TGTGCCAGCAGCCAAGATACGCTAGCGGGAGGGCCAGAGACCCAGTACTTC.

The chain carries TRBV29-1 and TRBJ1-6, with D unresolved. This CDR3 is built from 13 residues. Trimming stripped 7 bases from V and 2 bases from J, with 9 bases between. Germline CDR1 and CDR2: SQVTM and ANQGSEA. The CDR3 sequence: CSAADTYNSPLHF. The CDR3 coding sequence is TGCAGCGCGGCTGACACCTATAATTCACCCCTCCACTTT.